These T cell receptor beta chains were read from a single sample in a study of PD-1 and CTLA-4 blockade in melanoma. The table came from immunoSEQ multiplex PCR; TCRdb's copy has only in-frame clones and leaves some out. This table holds under 20,000 clones, about two thirds found once. The sample was CD8+ T cells from peripheral blood, taken from a patient given anti-PD-1 treatment. These receptors were obtained from a human donor with melanoma. CDR3s leave out the opening cysteine and the closing phenylalanine or tryptophan.

CDR3: ASRPLGNSNSPLH; V: TRBV27; J: TRBJ1-6
CDR3: ASGLASASGYT; V: TRBV12-5; J: TRBJ1-2
CDR3: ASRTGGQETQY; V: TRBV6-5; J: TRBJ2-5
CDR3: SVVGTSRTTNEQF; V: TRBV29-1; J: TRBJ2-1
CDR3: ASGTEGINQPQH; V: TRBV12-5; J: TRBJ1-5
CDR3: ASSVVKNDLYYGYT; V: TRBV10-2; J: TRBJ1-2
CDR3: SVVDTASGANVLT; V: TRBV29-1; J: TRBJ2-6
CDR3: ASRDSHMNTEAF; V: TRBV13; J: TRBJ1-1
CDR3: ASSSTGTGSYEQY; V: TRBV19; J: TRBJ2-7
CDR3: ASSASDGRPGNTIY; V: TRBV7-9; J: TRBJ1-3
CDR3: ATSDSFMRDQPQH; V: TRBV24-1; J: TRBJ1-5
CDR3: ASSVATPNTEAF; V: TRBV7-2; J: TRBJ1-1
CDR3: ASSATGYTNEKLF; V: TRBV5-5; J: TRBJ1-4
CDR3: ASRSGGLYNEQF; V: TRBV7-9; J: TRBJ2-1
CDR3: ASRRDRGAGYT; V: TRBV28; J: TRBJ1-2
CDR3: ASSLALSASGTPHEQY; V: TRBV7-6; J: TRBJ2-7
CDR3: ASSSPGRLGNTIY; V: TRBV3-1/TRBV3-2; J: TRBJ1-3
CDR3: ASSLGTGAYGYT; V: TRBV5-4; J: TRBJ1-2
CDR3: ASSTTGNEQY; V: TRBV28; J: TRBJ2-7
CDR3: ATSDTWTAGSGANVLT; V: TRBV24-1; J: TRBJ2-6
CDR3: ASSYLRRLADSPLH; V: TRBV6-6; J: TRBJ1-6
CDR3: ASSIEVLGRARNGYT; V: TRBV19; J: TRBJ1-2
CDR3: ASSERRGAGDEQY; V: TRBV6-1; J: TRBJ2-7
CDR3: ASSLSGGPVLYGYT; V: TRBV27; J: TRBJ1-2
CDR3: ASSSSTEKLF; V: TRBV27; J: TRBJ1-4
CDR3: ASSYGEGELF; V: TRBV6-5; J: TRBJ2-2
CDR3: ASGRGDSSYNEQF; V: TRBV4-1; J: TRBJ2-1
CDR3: ASSAGRDTARDTQY; V: TRBV7-9; J: TRBJ2-3
CDR3: ASSSWTGYT; V: TRBV2; J: TRBJ1-2
CDR3: ASSLAANEQF; V: TRBV5-6; J: TRBJ2-1
CDR3: ASSLAPYGYT; V: TRBV5-8; J: TRBJ1-2
CDR3: ASSQGAGGYT; V: TRBV3-1/TRBV3-2; J: TRBJ1-2
CDR3: ASSLGHQPQH; V: TRBV12-3/TRBV12-4; J: TRBJ1-5
CDR3: SVVGGVSYNEQF; V: TRBV29-1; J: TRBJ2-1
CDR3: ASSTWVNTEAF; V: TRBV6-5; J: TRBJ1-1
CDR3: ATSRTPRGTGNTGELF; V: TRBV15; J: TRBJ2-2
CDR3: ASSQKTGIDEQY; V: TRBV6-5; J: TRBJ2-7
CDR3: ASSLGQLQETQY; V: TRBV5-4; J: TRBJ2-5
CDR3: ASSDRGETSYEQY; V: TRBV6-4; J: TRBJ2-7
CDR3: ASSLYVGYEQY; V: TRBV28; J: TRBJ2-7
CDR3: ASSQTSADYGYT; V: TRBV3-1/TRBV3-2; J: TRBJ1-2
CDR3: ASSLGPDYEQY; V: TRBV11-2; J: TRBJ2-7